This T cell receptor (beta chain) appears in the sequencing data of a study of shared clonotypes between healthy human individuals. General observations from the study: As a rule, naive subsets had a larger estimated richness than memory subsets. Rarefaction analysis demonstrated incomplete sorted-subset sequencing notwithstanding large depth.

Each cell subset's genomic DNA was divided evenly among several immunoSEQ plates. Some clones are missing from TCRdb's copy, which holds only in-frame ones; the method was immunoSEQ multiplex PCR. The sample has some 600,000 clones, approximately 96% seen once. For this clone: Its antigen is still unknown.

V was clipped by 5 bases and J by 7 bases, with 18 bases between them. The germline CDR1 and CDR2 sequences are SEHNR and FQNEAQ (reference sequence). This CDR3 comprises 15 residues. CD45RO-negative, CCR7-selected cells formed the naive CD8 fraction, which excluded terminally differentiated effector memory CD45RA+ cells. Source material: naive CD8+ T cells sorted from blood. This sequence was found in a woman aged 30 to 39 in good health. This chain joins TRBV7-9 and TRBJ1-3; a possible D gene is TRBD1 (5 bases). The CDR3 DNA reads TGTGCCAGCAGCCCCGGGGGGACTGCCGGTAACACCATATATTTT. Protein product: CASSPGGTAGNTIYF. Full variable domain (missing parts from reference TRBV7-9 and TRBJ1-3): DTGVSQNPRHKITKRGQNVTFRCDPISEHNRLYWYRQTLGQGPEFLTYFQNEAQLEKSRLLSDRFSAERPKGSFSTLEIQRTEQGDSAMYLCASSPGGTAGNTIYFGEGSWLTVV.